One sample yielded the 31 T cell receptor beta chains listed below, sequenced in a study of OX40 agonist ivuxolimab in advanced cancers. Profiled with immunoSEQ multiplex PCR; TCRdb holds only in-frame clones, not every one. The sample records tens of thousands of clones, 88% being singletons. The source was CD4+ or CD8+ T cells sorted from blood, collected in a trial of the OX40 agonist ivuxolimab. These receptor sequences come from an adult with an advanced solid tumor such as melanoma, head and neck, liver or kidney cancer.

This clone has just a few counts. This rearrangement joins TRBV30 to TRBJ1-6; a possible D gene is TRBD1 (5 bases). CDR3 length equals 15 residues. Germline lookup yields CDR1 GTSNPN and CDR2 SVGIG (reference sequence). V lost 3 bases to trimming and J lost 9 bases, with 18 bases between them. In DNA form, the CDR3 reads TGTGCCTGGAGCACACAGGCGACCTTCAGTTCACCCCTCCACTTT. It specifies CAWSTQATFSSPLHF. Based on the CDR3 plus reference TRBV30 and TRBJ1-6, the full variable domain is SQTIHQWPATLVQPVGSPLSLECTVEGTSNPNLYWYRQAAGRGLQLLFYSVGIGQISSEVPQNLSASRPQDRQFILSSKKLLLSDSGFYLCAWSTQATFSSPLHFGNGTRLTVT.

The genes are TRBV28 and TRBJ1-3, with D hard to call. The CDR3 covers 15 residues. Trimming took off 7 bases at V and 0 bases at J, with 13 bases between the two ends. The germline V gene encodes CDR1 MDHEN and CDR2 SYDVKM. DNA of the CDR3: TGTGCCAGCACCCCCCCGCGGATCTCTGGAAACACCATATATTTT. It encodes CASTPPRISGNTIYF. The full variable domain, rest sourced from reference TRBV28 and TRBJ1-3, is DVKVTQSSRYLVKRTGEKVFLECVQDMDHENMFWYRQDPGLGLRLIYFSYDVKMKEKGDIPEGYSVSREKKERFSLILESASTNQTSMYLCASTPPRISGNTIYFGEGSWLTVV.

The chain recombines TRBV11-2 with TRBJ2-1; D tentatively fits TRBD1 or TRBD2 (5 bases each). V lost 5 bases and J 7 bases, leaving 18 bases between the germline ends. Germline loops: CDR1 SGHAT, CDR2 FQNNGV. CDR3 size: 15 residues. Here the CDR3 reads CASSPSEGWGNEQFF. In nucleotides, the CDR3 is TGTGCCAGCAGCCCCTCCGAGGGTTGGGGGAATGAGCAGTTCTTC. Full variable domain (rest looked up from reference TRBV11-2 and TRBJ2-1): EAGVAQSPRYKIIEKRQSVAFWCNPISGHATLYWYQQILGQGPKLLIQFQNNGVVDDSQLPKDRFSAERLKGVDSTLKIQPAKLEDSAVYLCASSPSEGWGNEQFFGPGTRLTVL.

The DNA of the CDR3 is TGTGCCACCAGCAGAGATAGGTTGGGACTAGCGGGTTCCTACAATGAGCAGTTCTTC. It encodes CATSRDRLGLAGSYNEQFF. The rearrangement joins TRBV15 to TRBJ2-1; 12 positions agree with TRBD2. Germline lookup yields CDR1 LNHNV and CDR2 YYDKDF (reference sequence). The CDR3 extends over 19 amino acids. The V gene end was trimmed by 0 bases and the J gene end by 1 base; junction bases not matched to a gene: 7.

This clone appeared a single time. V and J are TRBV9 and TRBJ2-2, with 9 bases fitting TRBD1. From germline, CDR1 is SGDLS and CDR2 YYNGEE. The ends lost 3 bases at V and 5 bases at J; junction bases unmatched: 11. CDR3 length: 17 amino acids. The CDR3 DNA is TGTGCCAGCAGCGGAAGGGCGGACAGGGGAAAGACCGGGGAGCTGTTTTTT. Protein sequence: CASSGRADRGKTGELFF.

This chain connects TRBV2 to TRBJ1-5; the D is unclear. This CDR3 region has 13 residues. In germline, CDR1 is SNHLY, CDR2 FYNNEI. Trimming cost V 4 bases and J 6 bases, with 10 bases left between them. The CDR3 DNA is TGTGCCAGCAGTGGAGTTTCCTCTCAGCCCCAGCATTTT. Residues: CASSGVSSQPQHF.

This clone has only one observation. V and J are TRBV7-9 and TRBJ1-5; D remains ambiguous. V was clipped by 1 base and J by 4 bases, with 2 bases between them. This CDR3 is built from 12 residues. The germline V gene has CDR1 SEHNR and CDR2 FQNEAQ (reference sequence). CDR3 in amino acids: CASSLVNQPQHF. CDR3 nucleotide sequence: TGTGCCAGCAGCTTAGTAAATCAGCCCCAGCATTTT.

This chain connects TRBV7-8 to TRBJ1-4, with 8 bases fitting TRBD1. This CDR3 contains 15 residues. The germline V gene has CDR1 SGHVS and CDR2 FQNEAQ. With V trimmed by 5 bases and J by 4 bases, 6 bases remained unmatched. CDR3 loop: CASSNDRGDNEKLFF. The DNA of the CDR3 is TGTGCCAGCAGCAACGACAGGGGCGATAATGAAAAACTGTTTTTT.

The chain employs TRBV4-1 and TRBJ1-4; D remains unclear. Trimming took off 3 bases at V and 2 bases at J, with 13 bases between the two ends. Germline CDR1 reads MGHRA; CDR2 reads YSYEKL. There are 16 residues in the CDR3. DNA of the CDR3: TGCGCCAGCAGCCACCAAGGGTCGGCCACTAATGAAAAACTGTTTTTT. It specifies CASSHQGSATNEKLFF.

CDR3 nucleotides: TGTGCCAGCAAAGATCGAGGGATAGACAATCAGCCCCAGCATTTT. Its translation: CASKDRGIDNQPQHF. The genes are TRBV27 and TRBJ1-5; D gene unclear. Per germline, CDR1 MNHEY and CDR2 SMNVEV (reference sequence). The CDR3 spans 15 residues. V was cut by 7 bases and J by 3 bases, with 16 bases left in between.

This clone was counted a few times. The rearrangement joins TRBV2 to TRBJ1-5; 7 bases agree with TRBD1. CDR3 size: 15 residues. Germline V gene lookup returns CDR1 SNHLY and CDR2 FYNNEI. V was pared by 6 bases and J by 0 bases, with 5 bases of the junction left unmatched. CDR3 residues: CASRRQGNSNQPQHF. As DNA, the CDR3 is TGTGCCAGCAGAAGACAGGGAAATAGCAATCAGCCCCAGCATTTT.

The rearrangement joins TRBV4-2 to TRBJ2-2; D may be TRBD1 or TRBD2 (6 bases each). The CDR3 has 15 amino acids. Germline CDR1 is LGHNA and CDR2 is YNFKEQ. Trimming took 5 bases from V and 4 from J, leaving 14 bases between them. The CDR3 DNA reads TGTGCCAGCAGCGTGGGCGGAGGGGGCACCGGGGAGCTGTTTTTT. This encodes CASSVGGGGTGELFF.

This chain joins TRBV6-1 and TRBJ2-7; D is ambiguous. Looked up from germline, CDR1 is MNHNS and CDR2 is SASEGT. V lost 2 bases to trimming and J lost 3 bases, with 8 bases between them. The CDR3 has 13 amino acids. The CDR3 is CASSERQNYEQYF. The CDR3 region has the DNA TGTGCCAGCAGTGAACGGCAGAACTACGAGCAGTACTTC.

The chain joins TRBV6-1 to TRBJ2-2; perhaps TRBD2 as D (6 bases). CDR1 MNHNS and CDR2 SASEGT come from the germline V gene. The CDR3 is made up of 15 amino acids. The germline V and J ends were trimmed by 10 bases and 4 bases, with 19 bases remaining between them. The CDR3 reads CATSLLKGGTGELFF. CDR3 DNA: TGTGCCACCTCACTATTAAAGGGAGGCACCGGGGAGCTGTTTTTT.

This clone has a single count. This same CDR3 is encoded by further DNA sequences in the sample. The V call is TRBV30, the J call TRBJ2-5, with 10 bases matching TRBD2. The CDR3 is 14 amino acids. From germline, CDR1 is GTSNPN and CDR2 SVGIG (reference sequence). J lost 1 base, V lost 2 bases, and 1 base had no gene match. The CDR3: CAWSRTSGQETQYF. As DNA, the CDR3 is TGTGCCTGGAGTAGGACTAGCGGCCAAGAGACCCAGTACTTC.

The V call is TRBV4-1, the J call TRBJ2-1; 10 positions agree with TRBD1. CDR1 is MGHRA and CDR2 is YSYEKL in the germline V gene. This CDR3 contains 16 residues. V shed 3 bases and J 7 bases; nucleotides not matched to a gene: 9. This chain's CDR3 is CASSQGVPGQGNEQFF. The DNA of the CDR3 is TGCGCCAGCAGCCAGGGCGTCCCGGGACAGGGGAATGAGCAGTTCTTC.

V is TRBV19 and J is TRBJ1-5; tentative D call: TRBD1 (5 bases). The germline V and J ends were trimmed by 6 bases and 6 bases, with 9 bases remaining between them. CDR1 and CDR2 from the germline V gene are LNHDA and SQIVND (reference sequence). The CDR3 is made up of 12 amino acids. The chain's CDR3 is CASRAGIQPQHF. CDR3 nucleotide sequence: TGTGCCAGTAGGGCAGGGATTCAGCCCCAGCATTTT.

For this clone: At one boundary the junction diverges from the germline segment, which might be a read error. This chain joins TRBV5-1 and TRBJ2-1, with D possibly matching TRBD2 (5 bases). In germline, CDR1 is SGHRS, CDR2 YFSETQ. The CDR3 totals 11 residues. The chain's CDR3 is CTSSFEGEQFF. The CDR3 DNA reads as TGCACCAGCAGCTTCGAGGGTGAGCAGTTCTTC.

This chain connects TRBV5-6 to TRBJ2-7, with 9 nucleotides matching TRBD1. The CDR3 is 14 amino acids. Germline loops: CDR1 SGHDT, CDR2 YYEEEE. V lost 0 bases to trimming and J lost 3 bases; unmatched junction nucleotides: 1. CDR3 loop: CASSLVDRGYEQYF. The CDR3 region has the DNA TGTGCCAGCAGCTTGGTGGACAGGGGCTACGAGCAGTACTTC.

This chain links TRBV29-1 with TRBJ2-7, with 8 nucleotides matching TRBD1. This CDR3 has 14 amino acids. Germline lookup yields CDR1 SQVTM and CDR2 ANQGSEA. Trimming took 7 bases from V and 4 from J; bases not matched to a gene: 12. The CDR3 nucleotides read TGCAGCGCTATAGGACAGGGTTCTTCTTACGAGCAGTACTTC. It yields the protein CSAIGQGSSYEQYF.

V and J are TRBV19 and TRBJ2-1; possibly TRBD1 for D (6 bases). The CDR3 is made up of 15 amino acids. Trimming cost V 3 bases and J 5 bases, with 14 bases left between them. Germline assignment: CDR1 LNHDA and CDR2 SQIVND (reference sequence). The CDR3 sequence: CASSIRDIDNNEQFF. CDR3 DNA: TGTGCCAGTAGTATCCGGGACATAGACAACAATGAGCAGTTCTTC.

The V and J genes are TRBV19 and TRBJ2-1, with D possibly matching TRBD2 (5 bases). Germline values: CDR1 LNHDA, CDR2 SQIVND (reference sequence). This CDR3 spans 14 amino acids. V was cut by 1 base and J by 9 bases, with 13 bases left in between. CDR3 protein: CASSIAGSEGEQFF. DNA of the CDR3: TGTGCCAGTAGTATAGCGGGTAGCGAGGGTGAGCAGTTCTTC.

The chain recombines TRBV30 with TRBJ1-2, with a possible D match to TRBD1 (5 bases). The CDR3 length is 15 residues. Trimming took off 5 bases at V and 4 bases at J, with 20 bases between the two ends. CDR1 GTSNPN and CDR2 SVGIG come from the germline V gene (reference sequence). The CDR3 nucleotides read TGTGCCTGGGAGAAGTTCCCGAGCGGGGGCTATGGCTACACCTTC. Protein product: CAWEKFPSGGYGYTF.

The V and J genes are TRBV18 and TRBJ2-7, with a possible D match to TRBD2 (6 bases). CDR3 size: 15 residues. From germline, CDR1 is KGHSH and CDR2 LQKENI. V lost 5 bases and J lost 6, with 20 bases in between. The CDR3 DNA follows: TGTGCCAGCTCAACCTCCGGGACTCAGGGATCCGAGCAGTACTTC. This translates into CASSTSGTQGSEQYF.

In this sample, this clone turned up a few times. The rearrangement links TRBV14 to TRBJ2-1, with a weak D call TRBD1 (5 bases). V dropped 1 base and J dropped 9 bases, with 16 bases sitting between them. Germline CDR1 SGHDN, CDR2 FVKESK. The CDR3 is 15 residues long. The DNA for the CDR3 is TGTGCCAGCAGCCAAGGGCAGGGCTTCAATCTTGAGCAGTTCTTC. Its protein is CASSQGQGFNLEQFF.

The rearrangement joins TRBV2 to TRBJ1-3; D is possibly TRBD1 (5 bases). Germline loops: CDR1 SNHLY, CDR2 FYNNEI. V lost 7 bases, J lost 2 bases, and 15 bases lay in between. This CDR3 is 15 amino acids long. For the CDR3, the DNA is TGTGCCAGCACCACCTCTGGGGGTCCTGGAAACACCATATATTTT. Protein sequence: CASTTSGGPGNTIYF.

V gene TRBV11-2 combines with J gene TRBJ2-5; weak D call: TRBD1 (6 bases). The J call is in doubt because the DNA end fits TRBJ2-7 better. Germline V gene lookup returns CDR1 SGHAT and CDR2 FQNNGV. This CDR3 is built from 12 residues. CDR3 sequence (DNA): TGTGCCAGCAGCCCAGGGGCCTACGAGCAGTACTTC. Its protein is CASSPGAYEQYF.

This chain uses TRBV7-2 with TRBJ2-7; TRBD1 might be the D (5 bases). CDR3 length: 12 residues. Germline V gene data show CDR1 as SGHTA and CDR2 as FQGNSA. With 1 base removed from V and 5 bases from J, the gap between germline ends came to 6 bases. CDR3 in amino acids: CASSLGGHEQYF. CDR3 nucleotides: TGTGCCAGCAGCTTAGGGGGCCACGAGCAGTACTTC.

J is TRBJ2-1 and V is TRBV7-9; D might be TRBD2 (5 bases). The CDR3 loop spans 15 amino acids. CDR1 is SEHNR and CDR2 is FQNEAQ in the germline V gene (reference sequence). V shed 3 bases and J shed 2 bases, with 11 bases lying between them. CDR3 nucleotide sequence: TGTGCCAGCAGCTTGTCGGGGTCCCCCTACAATGAGCAGTTCTTC. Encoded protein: CASSLSGSPYNEQFF. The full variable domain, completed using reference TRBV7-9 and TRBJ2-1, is DTGVSQNPRHKITKRGQNVTFRCDPISEHNRLYWYRQTLGQGPEFLTYFQNEAQLEKSRLLSDRFSAERPKGSFSTLEIQRTEQGDSAMYLCASSLSGSPYNEQFFGPGTRLTVL.

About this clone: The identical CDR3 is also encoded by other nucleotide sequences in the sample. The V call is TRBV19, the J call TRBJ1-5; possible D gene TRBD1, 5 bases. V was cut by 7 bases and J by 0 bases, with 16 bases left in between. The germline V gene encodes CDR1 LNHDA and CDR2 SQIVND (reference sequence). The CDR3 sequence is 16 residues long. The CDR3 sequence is CASKGAAGYSNQPQHF. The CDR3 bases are TGTGCCAGTAAAGGGGCGGCAGGCTATAGCAATCAGCCCCAGCATTTT.

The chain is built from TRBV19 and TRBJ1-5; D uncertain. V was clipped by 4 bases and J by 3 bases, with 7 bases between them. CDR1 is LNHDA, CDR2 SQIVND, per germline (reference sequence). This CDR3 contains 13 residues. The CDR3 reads CASSRAYNQPQHF. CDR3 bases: TGTGCCAGTAGTAGGGCCTACAATCAGCCCCAGCATTTT.